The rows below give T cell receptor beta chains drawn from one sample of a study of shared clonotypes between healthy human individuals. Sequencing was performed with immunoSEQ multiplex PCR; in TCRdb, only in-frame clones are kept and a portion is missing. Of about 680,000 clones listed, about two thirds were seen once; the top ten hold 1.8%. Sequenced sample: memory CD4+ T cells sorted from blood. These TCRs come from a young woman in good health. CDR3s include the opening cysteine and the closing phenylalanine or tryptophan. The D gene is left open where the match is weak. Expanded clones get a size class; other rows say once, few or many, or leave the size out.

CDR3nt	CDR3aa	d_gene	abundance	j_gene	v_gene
TGTGCCAGCAGCCGGGACAGAGGTTACGAGCAGTACTTC	CASSRDRGYEQYF	TRBD1	-	TRBJ2-7	TRBV5-6
TGTGCCAGCAGTTATAGCCCCGAAGCCTACAATGAGCAGTTCTTC	CASSYSPEAYNEQFF	-	-	TRBJ2-1	TRBV6-5
TGTGCCAGCAGGCCCACAGGGTACGCCGAGCAGTACTTC	CASRPTGYAEQYF	-	-	TRBJ2-7	TRBV6-5
TGTGCCGGAGGATTGACAGGAAGCAATGAGCAGTTCTTC	CAGGLTGSNEQFF	-	-	TRBJ2-1	TRBV2
TGTGCCAGCATCGAAGAAGCGGGAGGATTCTACGAGCAGTACTTC	CASIEEAGGFYEQYF	TRBD2	-	TRBJ2-7	TRBV2
TGCGCCAGCAGCTTGGAACTGGCGGCTAGCGGGAGTACGTATACGCAGTATTTT	CASSLELAASGSTYTQYF	TRBD2	-	TRBJ2-3	TRBV5-1
TGTGCCAGCAGTTTAAGTGGGCGCCAGCCCCAGCATTTT	CASSLSGRQPQHF	-	-	TRBJ1-5	TRBV27
TGCGCCAGCAGTCAATCCAAACCAACGGCGGGAGGAGCTAAGAGGGGTTGTCGGGATCCCCAGCATTTT	CASSQSKPTAGGAKRGCRDPQHF	-	-	TRBJ1-5	TRBV23-1
TGCGCCAGTAGGGGGACAGGGTTCGCAGATACGCAGTATTTT	CASRGTGFADTQYF	TRBD1	-	TRBJ2-3	TRBV5-1
TGTGCCAGCAGAGGACGGACTAGCGGGGTCTACGAGCAGTACTTC	CASRGRTSGVYEQYF	TRBD2	-	TRBJ2-7	TRBV6-6
TGTGCCAGCAGCTTCAGTCCGGCTAGCGGGAACAATGAGCAGTTCTTC	CASSFSPASGNNEQFF	TRBD2	-	TRBJ2-1	TRBV7-2
TGTGCCAGCAGCTTAGGTTGGTCCTACAATGAGCAGTTCTTC	CASSLGWSYNEQFF	-	-	TRBJ2-1	TRBV7-2
TGCGCCAGCAAAATGCCCGGGACAGGGGGCACTGAAGCTTTCTTT	CASKMPGTGGTEAFF	TRBD1	-	TRBJ1-1	TRBV5-1
TGTGCCAGCAGTCCGAGGACTAGCTACAATGAGCAGTTCTTC	CASSPRTSYNEQFF	TRBD2	-	TRBJ2-1	TRBV6-5
TGTGCCAGTAGTAGCCAGAACACCTACAATGAGCAGTTCTTC	CASSSQNTYNEQFF	-	-	TRBJ2-1	TRBV19
TGTGCCAGCTCCGAAGAGGGGGGCCATAAAGGCCAAGAGACCCAGTACTTC	CASSEEGGHKGQETQYF	-	-	TRBJ2-5	TRBV25-1
TGTGCCAGCAGTTTTTCAACAGGGGGCGCAGATACGCAGTATTTT	CASSFSTGGADTQYF	TRBD1	-	TRBJ2-3	TRBV6-5
TGCGCCAGCAGTGCGGCAGGGACTGGCTATGGCTACACCTTC	CASSAAGTGYGYTF	-	-	TRBJ1-2	TRBV10-1
TGTGCCTGGAGTGTATCTTGGACCGGGGGCTACGAGCAGTACTTC	CAWSVSWTGGYEQYF	-	-	TRBJ2-7	TRBV30
TGTGCCAGTACATCAGATCCTAATGAAAAACTGTTTTTT	CASTSDPNEKLFF	-	few	TRBJ1-4	TRBV19
TGTGCCAGCAGCTCCGGGACACGGCATTACAATGAGCAGTTCTTC	CASSSGTRHYNEQFF	-	-	TRBJ2-1	TRBV28
TGTGCCTGGGGGCTACGCAGCACAGATACGCAGTATTTT	CAWGLRSTDTQYF	-	once	TRBJ2-3	TRBV5-6
TGTGCCAGCAGCGTAGCTTTACAGGGTACGGGGGAGCTGTTTTTT	CASSVALQGTGELFF	-	-	TRBJ2-2	TRBV9
TGTGCCAGCAGTTTATTTGCGGAGAGCTCCTACGAGCAGTACTTC	CASSLFAESSYEQYF	-	-	TRBJ2-7	TRBV27
TGTGCCAGCACCGAACGTGGCCTCAGCACAGATACGCAGTATTTT	CASTERGLSTDTQYF	-	-	TRBJ2-3	TRBV6-1
TGTGCCAGCTCGCCGGGACTGCAAGAGACCCAGTACTTC	CASSPGLQETQYF	-	-	TRBJ2-5	TRBV18
TGTGCCAGCAGCATAGACCAAGAGACCCAGTACTTC	CASSIDQETQYF	-	-	TRBJ2-5	TRBV5-4
TGTGCCACCAGCAGAGCCCATGGCAGGGATAGCAATCAGCCCCAGCATTTT	CATSRAHGRDSNQPQHF	-	-	TRBJ1-5	TRBV15
TGTGCCAGCAGTTACTCGGGGGCCAGGGGAGTCGGCGAGCAGTACTTC	CASSYSGARGVGEQYF	-	few	TRBJ2-7	TRBV6-5
TGCGCCAGCAGCCAAGGACTAGCGGGAGGCTACACCGGGGAGCTGTTTTTT	CASSQGLAGGYTGELFF	TRBD2	-	TRBJ2-2	TRBV4-1
TGTGCCAGCAGTTTAAAGTACACTGAAGCTTTCTTT	CASSLKYTEAFF	-	once	TRBJ1-1	TRBV28
TGTGCCAGCGGGGGCAGGCTGGGCAATCAGCCCCAGCATTTT	CASGGRLGNQPQHF	-	-	TRBJ1-5	TRBV2